The present T cell receptor (beta chain) was sequenced within a study of blood T cells in healthy people across ages. Study at large: Capture via template switching afforded approximately one barcoded beta molecule per two T cells. General study points: Fewer expanded clones and more diversity marked long-lived versus aged donors. No one knew whether donors had CMV, which possibly confounded expanded clonotype changes.

Note on this clonotype: Its specificity is not known.

Using a J-beta primer mix together with a sample-barcoded 5' primer, a second PCR was run for about 6 to 11 cycles. Each CDR3 protein gets one entry after TCRdb re-called the 5' RACE reads with MiXCR. The table has more than 800,000 distinct CDR3 sequences, 45% seen once; the top ten hold about 19%. The TCR was taken from a woman between 55 and 75 years old in good health. Material: blood.

This CDR3 is CASSHRQENSYEQYF. In DNA, the CDR3 is TGTGCCAGCAGTCATCGACAGGAGAACTCCTACGAGCAGTACTTC. The gene calls are TRBV28 and TRBJ2-7; D may be TRBD1 (6 bases). The V end lost 5 bases, the J end lost 0 bases, and 14 bases lay between the germline ends. CDR3 length: 15 residues. Germline loops: CDR1 MDHEN, CDR2 SYDVKM.